These 6 T cell receptor beta chains originate from one sample sequenced in a study of T cells in Graves' hyperthyroidism and ophthalmopathy. There were TCR beta CDR3 regions amplified from RNA transcripts. A first-round RT-PCR of the TCR CDR3 used the HTBI primer set. TCRdb passed the multiplex PCR reads through MiXCR, listing each CDR3 protein once. The sample has 550,000 to 800,000 distinct CDR3 sequences; 15% to 20% are singletons. The sequenced sample was blood. The receptors here all came from a man aged 50 to 59 with Graves' hyperthyroidism.

In its sample, this clonotype was seen many times. The chain is built from TRBV28 and TRBJ2-7, with TRBD1 identical over 9 bases. The V gene end was trimmed by 7 bases and the J gene end by 2 bases; junction bases not matched to a gene: 9. Germline V gene lookup returns CDR1 MDHEN and CDR2 SYDVKM. This CDR3 contains 15 residues. The CDR3 protein is CASTLLRTGAYEQYF. CDR3 sequence (DNA): TGTGCCAGCACACTTTTACGGACAGGGGCCTACGAGCAGTACTTC. The full variable domain, rest sourced from reference TRBV28 and TRBJ2-7, is DVKVTQSSRYLVKRTGEKVFLECVQDMDHENMFWYRQDPGLGLRLIYFSYDVKMKEKGDIPEGYSVSREKKERFSLILESASTNQTSMYLCASTLLRTGAYEQYFGPGTRLTVT.

The V gene is TRBV14, the J gene TRBJ1-5; D uncertain. CDR1 and CDR2 from the germline V gene are SGHDN and FVKESK. The CDR3 spans 12 residues. With 2 bases removed from V and 9 bases from J, the gap between germline ends came to 8 bases. CDR3 in amino acids: CASSQYSGPQHF. The CDR3 DNA sequence: TGTGCCAGCAGCCAATACAGCGGGCCCCAGCATTTT.

J is TRBJ2-1 and V is TRBV5-1, with D maybe TRBD2 (6 bases). V was clipped by 2 bases and J by 6 bases, with 12 bases between them. Looked up from germline, CDR1 is SGHRS and CDR2 is YFSETQ. This CDR3 has 14 residues. The CDR3 reads CASSLGTGFNEQFF. The CDR3 nucleotides read TGCGCCAGCAGCTTAGGGACTGGTTTCAATGAGCAGTTCTTC.

This clonotype has ten or more counts. The chain recombines TRBV28 with TRBJ2-7; 9 bases line up with TRBD1. There are 15 residues in the CDR3. The trim removed 5 bases at V and 6 bases at J, leaving 11 bases unmatched. Germline values: CDR1 MDHEN, CDR2 SYDVKM. CDR3 in amino acids: CASSLPGQGWLEQYF. CDR3 nucleotides: TGTGCCAGCAGTCTACCGGGACAGGGTTGGCTCGAGCAGTACTTC.

This clonotype was detected ten times or more. The CDR3 loop is CATSDVNSNQPQHF. CDR3 bases: TGTGCCACCAGTGATGTAAATAGCAATCAGCCCCAGCATTTT. The J gene is TRBJ1-5, the V gene TRBV24-1; D is unclear. With 3 bases removed from V and 0 bases from J, the gap between germline ends came to 5 bases. CDR1 is KGHDR, CDR2 SFDVKD, per germline. The CDR3 totals 14 residues.

At least ten counts were recorded for this clonotype. The chain couples TRBV27 to TRBJ1-1; possible D gene TRBD1, 6 bases. CDR1 and CDR2 (germline): MNHEY, SMNVEV (reference sequence). The CDR3 spans 13 residues. V lost 10 bases, J lost 0 bases, and 12 bases lay in between. Here the CDR3 DNA reads TGTGCCACACAGGGTTACATGAACACTGAAGCTTTCTTT. Protein product: CATQGYMNTEAFF.